The entry below gives a single T cell receptor beta chain sequence along with its context. V dropped 0 bases and J dropped 5 bases, with 19 bases sitting between them. This CDR3 region has 17 residues. The germline V gene encodes CDR1 MRHNA and CDR2 SNTAGT. The data belong to a study of blood T cell repertoires in COVID-19. Overall study: Samples taken during acute and convalescent COVID-19 were collected in the United States, Italy and Spain. Nucleic acid was either cDNA or gDNA, and it came from T cells, B-cell-depleted T cells, or PBMCs.

Original handling: The assay estimated nucleated cells by amplifying reference gene primers. Sequencing was performed with immunoSEQ multiplex PCR; in TCRdb, only in-frame clones are kept and a portion is missing. V and J calls and clone size come straight from that table; D and trimming were deduced from the DNA. The table has 110,000 to 150,000 clones, roughly 84% seen once. The sequencing sample was made of peripheral blood. This chain uses TRBV6-4 with TRBJ1-2; weak D call: TRBD1 (6 bases). The receptor was derived from a man aged 55-75 years with active or convalescent COVID-19. The CDR3 loop reads CASSDSGAGPQGYGYTF. The CDR3 DNA sequence: TGTGCCAGCAGTGACTCAGGCGCAGGACCCCAGGGGTATGGCTACACCTTC.